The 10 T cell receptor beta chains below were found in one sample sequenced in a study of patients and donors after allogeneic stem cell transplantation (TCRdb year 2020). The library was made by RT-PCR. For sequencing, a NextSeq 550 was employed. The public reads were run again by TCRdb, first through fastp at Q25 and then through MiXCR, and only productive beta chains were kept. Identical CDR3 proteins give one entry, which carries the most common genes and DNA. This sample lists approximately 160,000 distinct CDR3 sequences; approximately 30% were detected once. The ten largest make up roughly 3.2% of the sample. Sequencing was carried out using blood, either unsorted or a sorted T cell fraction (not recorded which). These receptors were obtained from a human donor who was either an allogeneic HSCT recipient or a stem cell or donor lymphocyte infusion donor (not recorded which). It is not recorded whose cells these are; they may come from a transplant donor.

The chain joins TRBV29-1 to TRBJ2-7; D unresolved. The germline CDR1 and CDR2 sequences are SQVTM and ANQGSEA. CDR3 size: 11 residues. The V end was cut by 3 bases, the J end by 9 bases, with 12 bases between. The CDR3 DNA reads TGCAGCGTTGAGGTTAAATCTCGGCAGTACTTC. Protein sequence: CSVEVKSRQYF.

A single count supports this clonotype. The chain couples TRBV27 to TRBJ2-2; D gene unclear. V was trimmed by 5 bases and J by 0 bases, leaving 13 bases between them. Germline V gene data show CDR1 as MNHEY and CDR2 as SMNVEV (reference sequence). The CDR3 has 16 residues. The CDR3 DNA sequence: TGTGCCAGCAGTATCCTCGGTGCTTCGAACACCGGGGAGCTGTTTTTT. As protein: CASSILGASNTGELFF.

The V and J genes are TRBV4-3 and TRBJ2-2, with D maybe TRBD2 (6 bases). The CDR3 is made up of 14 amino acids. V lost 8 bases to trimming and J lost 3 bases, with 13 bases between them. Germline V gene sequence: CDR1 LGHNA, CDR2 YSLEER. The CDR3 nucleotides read TGCGCCAGCGGAGCCAGGAGGGACACCGGGGAGCTGTTTTTT. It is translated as CASGARRDTGELFF.

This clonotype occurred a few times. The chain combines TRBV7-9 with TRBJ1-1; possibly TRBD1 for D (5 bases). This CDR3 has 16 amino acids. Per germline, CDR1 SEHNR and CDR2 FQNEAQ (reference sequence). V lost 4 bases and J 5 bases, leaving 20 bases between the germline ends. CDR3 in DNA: TGTGCCAGCAGCTCGCCTGACAGCGTGACGGGGACTGAAGCTTTCTTT. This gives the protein CASSSPDSVTGTEAFF.

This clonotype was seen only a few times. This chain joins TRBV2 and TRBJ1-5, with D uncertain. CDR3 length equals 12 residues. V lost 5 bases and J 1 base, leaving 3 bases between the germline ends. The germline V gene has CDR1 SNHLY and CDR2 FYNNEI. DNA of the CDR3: TGTGCCAGCAGTAACAGCAATCAGCCCCAGCATTTT. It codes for CASSNSNQPQHF.

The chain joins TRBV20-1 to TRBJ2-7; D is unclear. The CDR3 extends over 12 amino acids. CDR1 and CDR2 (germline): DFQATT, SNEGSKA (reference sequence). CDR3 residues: CTLGRAAYEQYF. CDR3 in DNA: TGCACCCTGGGAAGGGCCGCGTACGAGCAGTACTTC.

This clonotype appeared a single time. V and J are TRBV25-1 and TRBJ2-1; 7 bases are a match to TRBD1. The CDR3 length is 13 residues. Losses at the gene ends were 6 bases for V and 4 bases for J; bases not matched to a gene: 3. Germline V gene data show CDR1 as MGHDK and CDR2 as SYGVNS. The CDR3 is CASRGQPYNEQFF. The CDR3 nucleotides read TGTGCCAGCAGGGGACAGCCTTACAATGAGCAGTTCTTC.

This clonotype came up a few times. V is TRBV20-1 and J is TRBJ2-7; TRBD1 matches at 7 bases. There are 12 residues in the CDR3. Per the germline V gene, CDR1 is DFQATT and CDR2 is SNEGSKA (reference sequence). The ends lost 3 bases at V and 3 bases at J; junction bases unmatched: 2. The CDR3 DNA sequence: TGCAGTGCTAGGCGACAGGGCTACGAGCAGTACTTC. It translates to CSARRQGYEQYF.

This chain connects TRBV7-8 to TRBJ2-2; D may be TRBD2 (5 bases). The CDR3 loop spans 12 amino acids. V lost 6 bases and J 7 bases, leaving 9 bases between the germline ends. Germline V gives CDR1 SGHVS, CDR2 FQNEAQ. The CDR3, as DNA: TGTGCCAGCAGTCTAGCCCTCGGGGAGCTGTTTTTT. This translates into CASSLALGELFF.

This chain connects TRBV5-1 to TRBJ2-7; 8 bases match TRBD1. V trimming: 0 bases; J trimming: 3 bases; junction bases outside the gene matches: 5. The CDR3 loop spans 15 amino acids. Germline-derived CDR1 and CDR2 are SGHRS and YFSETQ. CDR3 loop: CASSLGLGQGYEQYF. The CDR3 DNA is TGCGCCAGCAGCTTGGGCCTAGGACAGGGCTACGAGCAGTACTTC.